The clone carrying this T cell receptor (beta chain) was counted many times. Antigen unknown. The data derive from a study of early T cells in non-severe SARS-CoV-2 infection. On the study more broadly: Unsorted whole-blood RNA was sequenced in bulk, leaving chains unpaired. Broader study findings: Missing private and CD4 specificities, VDJdb matching favored anti-spike CD8 responses.

The germline gives CDR1 KGHSH, CDR2 LQKENI. Trimming shortened V by 3 bases and J by 1 base, and 18 bases separated the two germline ends. The length of the CDR3 is 17 residues. Unique molecular identifiers were affixed to single, distinct cDNA molecules. One entry per CDR3 protein results from TCRdb running MiXCR on the 5' RACE reads. In the table there are approximately 67,000 distinct CDR3 sequences, 9.5% to 13% of which are singletons. Source material: whole blood. The receptor's source is an adult who was a healthcare worker with PCR-confirmed SARS-CoV-2 infection or an uninfected control (not recorded which). This chain connects TRBV18 to TRBJ2-5, with D possibly TRBD2 on 5 matching bases. In nucleotides, the CDR3 is TGTGCCAGCTCACCGCTCCCCCCAGCGGCGCCCCAAGAGACCCAGTACTTC. It specifies CASSPLPPAAPQETQYF.